The 14 T cell receptor beta chains given below trace back to one sample, sequenced in a study of CD8+ T cells in alopecia areata. In each case, RNA was isolated and then reverse transcribed into cDNA as the sequencing template. Clones were read by immunoSEQ multiplex PCR, and TCRdb kept only the in-frame ones, dropping some. Of roughly 200,000 clones in the sample, about 56% were seen once. The sequencing sample was made of CD8+ T cells sorted from blood. The origin of the receptors is a human donor in good health.

The chain couples TRBV7-9 to TRBJ1-1; unclear D gene. This CDR3 has 15 amino acids. Deletions cut 1 base from V and 1 base from J, with 10 bases between. CDR1 and CDR2 (germline): SEHNR, FQNEAQ (reference sequence). The DNA for the CDR3 is TGTGCCAGCAGCTTAGTTCGGAGCGGGAACACTGAAGCTTTCTTT. Amino acid sequence: CASSLVRSGNTEAFF.

V and J are TRBV29-1 and TRBJ1-6; weak D call: TRBD1 (6 bases). CDR3 length: 17 amino acids. Germline V gives CDR1 SQVTM, CDR2 ANQGSEA. V was shortened by 4 bases and J by 6 bases, with 22 bases between the two germline ends. CDR3 sequence (DNA): TGCAGCGTTGTTTCAGGGAAGAGGGTGGGGGCTAATTCACCCCTCCACTTT. Translation: CSVVSGKRVGANSPLHF.

This clone was observed a single time. V is TRBV29-1 and J is TRBJ1-2; D remains unclear. CDR3 length equals 12 residues. Looked up from germline, CDR1 is SQVTM and CDR2 is ANQGSEA. Between the trimmed V and J ends, which lost 8 bases and 1 base, there was a span of 11 bases. In DNA form, the CDR3 reads TGCAGCATTATACCTCTTAACTATGGCTACACCTTC. It encodes CSIIPLNYGYTF.

This clone has a handful of counts. The chain couples TRBV6-6 to TRBJ1-1; 8 bases align to TRBD1. Germline CDR1 reads MNHNY; CDR2 reads SVGAGI (reference sequence). V gave up 5 bases and J gave up 3 bases; unmatched junction bases: 11. This CDR3 is built from 16 residues. CDR3 in amino acids: CASSRDRSESYTEAFF. For the CDR3, the DNA is TGTGCCAGCAGTCGGGACAGGAGCGAATCCTACACTGAAGCTTTCTTT.

This clone turned up a few times. V and J are TRBV29-1 and TRBJ2-7; 11 nucleotides align to TRBD1. CDR3 length equals 14 residues. Germline V gene data show CDR1 as SQVTM and CDR2 as ANQGSEA. Trimming took 4 bases from V and 4 from J; bases not matched to a gene: 6. CDR3 amino acids: CSVASGTGGYEQYF. The CDR3, as DNA: TGCAGCGTTGCGTCCGGGACAGGGGGATACGAGCAGTACTTC.

This chain uses TRBV5-1 with TRBJ1-1; D unclear. V lost 4 bases and J 0 bases, leaving 16 bases between the germline ends. Germline loops: CDR1 SGHRS, CDR2 YFSETQ. This CDR3 region has 16 residues. The CDR3 sequence: CASSLEDISMNTEAFF. The CDR3 bases are TGCGCCAGCAGCCTTGAAGACATCTCCATGAACACTGAAGCTTTCTTT.

This clone was seen once. The chain is built from TRBV6-5 and TRBJ1-1; TRBD1 might be the D (6 bases). The germline V and J ends were trimmed by 6 bases and 5 bases, with 13 bases remaining between them. Germline-derived CDR1 and CDR2 are MNHEY and SVGAGI. This CDR3 has 13 residues. CDR3: CASSPDRRTEAFF. CDR3 coding DNA: TGTGCCAGCAGCCCGGACAGACGGACTGAAGCTTTCTTT.

The chain employs TRBV6-5 and TRBJ1-2; no clear D. V was trimmed by 6 bases and J by 4 bases, leaving 12 bases between them. Per the germline V gene, CDR1 is MNHEY and CDR2 is SVGAGI. This CDR3 has 13 residues. The CDR3, as DNA: TGTGCCAGCAGCCCCACGGTTTTCTATGGCTACACCTTC. It encodes CASSPTVFYGYTF.

The J gene is TRBJ1-6, the V gene TRBV7-2; 7 nucleotides match TRBD1. Germline trimming cut 5 bases from V and 7 bases from J; bases unmatched to any gene: 5. The CDR3 extends over 14 amino acids. Germline V gene sequence: CDR1 SGHTA, CDR2 FQGNSA. The CDR3 nucleotides read TGTGCCAGCAGCATGGGACAGAGCAATTCACCCCTCCACTTT. Translated, it gives CASSMGQSNSPLHF.

In this sample, this clone turned up a few times. This chain uses TRBV30 with TRBJ2-1, with D possibly matching TRBD2 (6 bases). Germline V CDR1 and CDR2: GTSNPN, SVGIG (reference sequence). The V end was cut by 5 bases, the J end by 8 bases, with 16 bases between. There are 13 residues in the CDR3. This CDR3 reads CAWGGQVWDEQFF. For the CDR3, the DNA is TGTGCCTGGGGAGGGCAGGTCTGGGATGAGCAGTTCTTC.

V usage is TRBV29-1 and J usage is TRBJ1-1, with 7 positions matching TRBD1. CDR3 size: 11 residues. The germline CDR1 and CDR2 sequences are SQVTM and ANQGSEA. J lost 8 bases, V lost 5 bases, and 5 bases had no gene match. This CDR3 reads CSVRQGPEAFF. CDR3 nucleotides: TGCAGCGTTAGACAGGGACCGGAAGCTTTCTTT.

This chain joins TRBV7-9 and TRBJ1-3; no firm D call. This CDR3 region has 14 residues. The germline V and J ends were trimmed by 2 bases and 0 bases, with 5 bases remaining between them. Germline lookup yields CDR1 SEHNR and CDR2 FQNEAQ (reference sequence). For the CDR3, the DNA is TGTGCCAGCAGCTTACCCTTCTCTGGAAACACCATATATTTT. It translates to CASSLPFSGNTIYF.

This clone was seen a handful of times. The V gene is TRBV11-2, the J gene TRBJ2-6; D ambiguous. V dropped 1 base and J dropped 2 bases, with 12 bases sitting between them. The CDR3 consists of 17 residues. Germline V CDR1 and CDR2: SGHAT, FQNNGV. CDR3 coding DNA: TGTGCCAGCAGCTTAGCGGCTGGGGAAGCTGGGGCCAACGTCCTGACTTTC. This encodes CASSLAAGEAGANVLTF.

This rearrangement joins TRBV6-5 to TRBJ2-1; 11 bases line up with TRBD1. Germline V CDR1 and CDR2: MNHEY, SVGAGI. Trimming removed 1 base from V and 5 bases from J; junction bases left unmatched: 1. The CDR3 consists of 15 residues. The chain's CDR3 is CASSYLGQGDNEQFF. CDR3 DNA sequence: TGTGCCAGCAGTTACTTGGGACAGGGGGACAATGAGCAGTTCTTC.